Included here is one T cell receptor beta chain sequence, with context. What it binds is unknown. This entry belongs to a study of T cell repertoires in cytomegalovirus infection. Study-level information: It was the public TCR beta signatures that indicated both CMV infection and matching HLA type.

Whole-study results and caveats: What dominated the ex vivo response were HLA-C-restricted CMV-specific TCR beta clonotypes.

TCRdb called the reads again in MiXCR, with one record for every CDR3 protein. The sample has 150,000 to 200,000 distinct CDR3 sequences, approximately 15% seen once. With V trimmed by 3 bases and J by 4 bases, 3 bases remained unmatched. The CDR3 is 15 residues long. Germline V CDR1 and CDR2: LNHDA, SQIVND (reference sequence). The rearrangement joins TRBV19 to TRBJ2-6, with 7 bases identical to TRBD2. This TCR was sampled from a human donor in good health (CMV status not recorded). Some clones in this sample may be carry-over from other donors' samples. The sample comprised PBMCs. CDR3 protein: CASSIGGTGANVLTF. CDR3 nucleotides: TGTGCCAGTAGTATCGGGGGGACCGGGGCCAACGTCCTGACTTTC.